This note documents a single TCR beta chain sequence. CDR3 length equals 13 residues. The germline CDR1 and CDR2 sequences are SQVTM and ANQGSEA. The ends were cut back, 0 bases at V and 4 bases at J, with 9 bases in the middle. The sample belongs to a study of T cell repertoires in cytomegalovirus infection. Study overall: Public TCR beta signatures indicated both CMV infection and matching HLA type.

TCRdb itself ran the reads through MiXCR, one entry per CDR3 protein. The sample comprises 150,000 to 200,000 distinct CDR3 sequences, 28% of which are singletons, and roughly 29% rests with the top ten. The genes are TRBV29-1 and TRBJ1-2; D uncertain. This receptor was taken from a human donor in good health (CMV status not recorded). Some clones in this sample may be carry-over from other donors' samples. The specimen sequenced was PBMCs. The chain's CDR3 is CSVEDAGSYGYTF. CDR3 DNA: TGCAGCGTTGAAGATGCGGGGAGCTATGGCTACACCTTC.